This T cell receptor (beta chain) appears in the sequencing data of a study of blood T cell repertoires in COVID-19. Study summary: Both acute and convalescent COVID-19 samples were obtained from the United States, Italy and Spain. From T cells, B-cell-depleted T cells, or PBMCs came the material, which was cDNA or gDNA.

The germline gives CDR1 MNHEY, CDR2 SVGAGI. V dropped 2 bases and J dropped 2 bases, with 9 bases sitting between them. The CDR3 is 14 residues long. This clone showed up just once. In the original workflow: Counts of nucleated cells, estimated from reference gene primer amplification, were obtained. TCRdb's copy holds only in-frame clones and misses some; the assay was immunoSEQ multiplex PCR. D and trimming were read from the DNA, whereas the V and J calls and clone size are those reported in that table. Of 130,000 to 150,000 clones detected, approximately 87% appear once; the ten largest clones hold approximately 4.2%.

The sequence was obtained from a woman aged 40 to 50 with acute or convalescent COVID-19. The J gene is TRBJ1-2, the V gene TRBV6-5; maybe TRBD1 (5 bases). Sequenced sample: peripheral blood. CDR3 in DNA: TGTGCCAGCAGTTACGGGGGGGTCAACTATGGCTACACCTTC. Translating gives CASSYGGVNYGYTF.